The source of this TCR beta chain is a study of T cells in Graves' hyperthyroidism and ophthalmopathy. General study points: Most expanded thyroid clonotypes above 0.001 also appeared in blood. In simple terms, a model built on 13 V-J features told ophthalmopathy apart from stable hyperthyroidism. Onset of ophthalmopathy came a median around 6.2 months after the model predicted it.

This clonotype was counted many times. No antigen is known for it. Amplified TCR beta CDR3 regions came from RNA transcripts. Researchers ran a first-round RT-PCR on the TCR CDR3 using the HTBI primer set. One entry per CDR3 protein results from TCRdb running MiXCR on the multiplex PCR reads. The sample shows some 570,000 distinct CDR3 sequences, 15% to 20% of them seen only once. Fresh peripheral blood, roughly 9.3 ml, was the source of the PBMCs. The specimen was blood. The source of this sequence is a woman between 18 and 29 years old with Graves' ophthalmopathy.

CDR3 DNA: TGCAGTGCACTGGGGGGTAGCGGGAGCTACAATGAGCAGTTCTTC. Translated: CSALGGSGSYNEQFF. The chain employs TRBV20-1 and TRBJ2-1; 9 bases map to TRBD2. The V gene end was trimmed by 6 bases and the J gene end by 3 bases; junction bases not matched to a gene: 9. The CDR3 consists of 15 residues. Germline V gene sequence: CDR1 DFQATT, CDR2 SNEGSKA (reference sequence).